The rows below give T cell receptor beta chains drawn from one sample of a study of T cell responses to AZD1222 COVID-19 vaccine. TCRdb's table, derived via immunoSEQ multiplex PCR, lists solely in-frame clones and lacks some. The sample holds 250,000 or so clones; just over 90% are singletons and the top ten take 0.55%. Here the sequenced sample was peripheral blood, taken on day 0 of AZD1222 vaccination. These receptors were obtained from an adult in good health. The CDR3 runs from the conserved cysteine through the conserved F or W. A D gene is named only where the DNA matches it firmly. Only some rows state a clone size, as once, few, many or a class for expanded clones.

>TRBV18|NA|NA|TRBJ1-6
CASSEASSYNSPLHF
TGTGCCAGCTCCGAGGCGAGCTCCTATAATTCACCCCTCCACTTT
>TRBV7-8|NA|NA|TRBJ2-2
CASSLAVRGNTGELFF
TGTGCCAGCAGCTTAGCGGTACGGGGGAACACCGGGGAGCTGTTTTTT
>TRBV6-5|NA|few|TRBJ1-1
CASSSAGGTFEAFF
TGTGCCAGCAGTTCAGCGGGGGGGACGTTTGAAGCTTTCTTT
>TRBV2|TRBD1|NA|TRBJ1-4
CASSGRTGIEKLFF
TGTGCCAGCAGTGGAAGGACAGGGATTGAAAAACTGTTTTTT
>TRBV10-2|TRBD1|NA|TRBJ1-4
CASRFRDTQGDEKLFF
TGCGCCAGCAGGTTCCGGGACACCCAGGGGGATGAAAAACTGTTTTTT
>TRBV10-2|TRBD1|NA|TRBJ1-2
CASSDPPGTGKGYGYTF
TGCGCCAGCAGTGATCCCCCCGGGACAGGGAAGGGGTATGGCTACACCTTC
>TRBV30|TRBD2|few|TRBJ2-2
CAWRGTSGRFGELFF
TGTGCCTGGAGAGGGACTAGCGGGAGATTCGGGGAGCTGTTTTTT
>TRBV19|NA|NA|TRBJ1-5
CASSERRNQPQHF
TGTGCCAGTAGCGAGCGGCGGAATCAGCCCCAGCATTTT
>TRBV5-6|NA|NA|TRBJ2-4
CASSLFSLEVKNIQYF
TGTGCCAGCAGCTTGTTCAGTTTGGAAGTCAAAAACATTCAGTACTTC
>TRBV6-6|NA|NA|TRBJ1-2
CASSDGPKGGYTF
TGTGCCAGCAGTGACGGGCCAAAGGGAGGCTACACCTTC
>TRBV2|NA|NA|TRBJ1-4
CASSVMEATNEKLFF
TGTGCCAGCAGTGTGATGGAAGCAACTAATGAAAAACTGTTTTTT
>TRBV11-2|NA|NA|TRBJ2-1
CASSSGVNEQFF
TGTGCCAGCAGCTCCGGGGTAAATGAGCAGTTCTTC
>TRBV5-4|NA|NA|TRBJ1-2
CASSYPGGVSGGYTF
TGTGCCAGCAGCTACCCCGGGGGGGTCTCCGGTGGCTACACCTTC
>TRBV6-6|NA|NA|TRBJ2-7
CASSPFPTVGYPYEQYF
TGTGCCAGCAGTCCTTTTCCGACCGTTGGATACCCCTACGAGCAGTACTTC